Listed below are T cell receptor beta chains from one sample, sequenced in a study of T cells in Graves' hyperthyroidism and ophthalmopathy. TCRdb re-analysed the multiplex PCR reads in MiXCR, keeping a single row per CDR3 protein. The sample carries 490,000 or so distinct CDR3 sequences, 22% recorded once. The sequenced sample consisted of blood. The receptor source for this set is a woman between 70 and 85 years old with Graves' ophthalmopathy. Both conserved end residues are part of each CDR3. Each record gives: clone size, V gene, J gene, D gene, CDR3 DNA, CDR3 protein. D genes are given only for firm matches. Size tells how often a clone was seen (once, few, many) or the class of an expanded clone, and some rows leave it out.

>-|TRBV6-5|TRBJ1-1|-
TGTGCCAGCAGTTACCGTCAGACGAACACTGAAGCTTTCTTT
CASSYRQTNTEAFF
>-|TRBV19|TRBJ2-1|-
TGTGCCAGTAGCGGACAGTTCTACAATGAGCAGTTCTTC
CASSGQFYNEQFF
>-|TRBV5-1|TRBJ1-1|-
TGCGCCAGCAGCTTGTTTCGGGGGCGGGACACTGAAGCTTTCTTT
CASSLFRGRDTEAFF
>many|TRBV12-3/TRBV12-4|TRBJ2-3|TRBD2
TGTGCCAGCAGGAAGGGACTAGCGGGAATCACAGATACGCAGTATTTT
CASRKGLAGITDTQYF
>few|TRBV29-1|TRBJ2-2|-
TGCAGCGTTGGTCCGGGATCCGGGGAGCTGTTTTTT
CSVGPGSGELFF
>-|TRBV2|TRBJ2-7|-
TGTGCCACCGTGCTTCGGGATTACGAGCAGTACTTC
CATVLRDYEQYF
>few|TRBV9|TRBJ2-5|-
TGTGCCAGCAGCGTAGCTGGGGTGCGCGAGACCCAGTACTTC
CASSVAGVRETQYF
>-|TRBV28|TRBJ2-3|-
TGTGCCAGCAGTTTAGGGGGAAGGGTAAGCACAGATACGCAGTATTTT
CASSLGGRVSTDTQYF
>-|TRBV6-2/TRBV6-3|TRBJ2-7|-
TGTGCCAGCAGTTACGTCATTGGAGGGGCCCTCGGCGAGCAGTACTTC
CASSYVIGGALGEQYF
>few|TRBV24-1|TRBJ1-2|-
TGTGCCACCTCCAAGGACAACTATGGCTACACCTTC
CATSKDNYGYTF
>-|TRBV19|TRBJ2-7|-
TGTGCCAGTAGTCCAGAGGCCAGGGAACACGAGCAGTACTTC
CASSPEAREHEQYF
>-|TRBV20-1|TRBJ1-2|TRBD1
TGCAGTGCTAGACTACAGGGGGAGTATGGCTACACCTTC
CSARLQGEYGYTF
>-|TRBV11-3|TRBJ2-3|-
TGTGCCAGCAGCTCCGAGGACTCCACAGATACGCAGTATTTT
CASSSEDSTDTQYF
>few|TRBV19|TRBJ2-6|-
TGTGCCAGTAGGGGAACACTGTCTGGGGCCAACGTCCTGACTTTC
CASRGTLSGANVLTF
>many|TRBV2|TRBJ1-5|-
TGTGCCAGCAGCCAAGACAGCCTATCCAATCAGCCCCAGCATTTT
CASSQDSLSNQPQHF
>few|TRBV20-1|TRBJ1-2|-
TGCAGTGCTAGAGATGACGGCAGCCTTCGCTACACCTTC
CSARDDGSLRYTF
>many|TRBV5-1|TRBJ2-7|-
TGCGCCAGCAGCCTGAAGGGCGCGGGTTCGGTAGACGAGCAGTACTTC
CASSLKGAGSVDEQYF
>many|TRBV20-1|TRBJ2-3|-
TGCAGTGCTAGAGATCCCGTCACAGATACGCAGTATTTT
CSARDPVTDTQYF
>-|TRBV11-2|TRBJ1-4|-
TGTGCCAGCAGCTCAAGACAAGTTGTTAATGAAAAACTGTTTTTT
CASSSRQVVNEKLFF
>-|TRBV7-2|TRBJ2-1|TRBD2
TGTGCCAGCAGCTTAGACTTTGGGGGGAGGGACAATGAGCAGTTCTTC
CASSLDFGGRDNEQFF
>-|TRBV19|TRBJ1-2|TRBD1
TGTGCCAGTAGTATTGGGACAGCGGGCGGCTACACCTTC
CASSIGTAGGYTF
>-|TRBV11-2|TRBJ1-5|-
TGTGCCAGCAGCCTTACAGGGTGGGAGCCCCAGCATTTT
CASSLTGWEPQHF
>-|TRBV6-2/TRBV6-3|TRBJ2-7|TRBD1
TGTGCCAGCAGGTCCCCGGGACAGGGTTTCCACGAGCAGTACTTC
CASRSPGQGFHEQYF
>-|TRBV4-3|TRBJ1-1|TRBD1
TGCGCCAGCAGCCCCAAGATAGGGGGACAGGGTATGAACACTGAAGCTTTCTTT
CASSPKIGGQGMNTEAFF
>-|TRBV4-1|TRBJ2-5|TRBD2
TGCGCCAGCAGCCCCAAAGGCGGGGGACTTTCGTACCAAGAGACCCAGTACTTC
CASSPKGGGLSYQETQYF
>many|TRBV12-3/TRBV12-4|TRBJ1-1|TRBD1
TGTGCCAGCAGTTCCGGGACAGAAAACACTGAAGCTTTCTTT
CASSSGTENTEAFF
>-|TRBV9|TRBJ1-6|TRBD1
TGTGCCAGCAGCGGGGGACAGGTATTCCCACCCCTCCACTTT
CASSGGQVFPPLHF
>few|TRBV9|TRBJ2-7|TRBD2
TGTGCCAGCAGCGTAAGTGGACTAGCGGGCGAGCAGTACTTC
CASSVSGLAGEQYF
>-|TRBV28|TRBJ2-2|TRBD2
TGTGCCAGCAGCTCCGGGACTATTAACACCGGGAAGCTGTTTTTT
CASSSGTINTGKLFF
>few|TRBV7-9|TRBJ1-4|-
TGTGCCAGCAGCTTAGGTGGACAGCGGTCTGAAAAACTGTTTTTT
CASSLGGQRSEKLFF
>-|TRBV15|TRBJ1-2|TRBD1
TGTGCCACCAGCAGATGGGGGGGATCAGGGGGCTATGGCTACACCTTC
CATSRWGGSGGYGYTF
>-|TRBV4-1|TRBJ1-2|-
TGCGCCAGCAGCCAAGTGTCCGAGGGACCCTATGGCTACACCTTC
CASSQVSEGPYGYTF
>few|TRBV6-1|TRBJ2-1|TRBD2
TGTGCCAGCACGGCTAGCGGGAGGGGTGAGCAGTTCTTC
CASTASGRGEQFF
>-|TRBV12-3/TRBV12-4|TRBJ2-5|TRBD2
TGTGCCAGCAGTTCCTCGGGACTACCACAAGAGACCCAGTACTTC
CASSSSGLPQETQYF
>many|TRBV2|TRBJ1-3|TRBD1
TGTGCCAGCAGTCTTGACAGGGCGAACACCATATATTTT
CASSLDRANTIYF
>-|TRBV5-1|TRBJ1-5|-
TGCGCCAGCAGCTACTCGGGGGAGGGTCAGCCCCAGCATTTT
CASSYSGEGQPQHF
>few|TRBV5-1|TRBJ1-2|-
TGCGCCAGCAGCTTGGCGTCAGGGGAGGGCTATGGCTACACCTTC
CASSLASGEGYGYTF
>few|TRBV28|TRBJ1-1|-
TGTGCCAGCACGCTACTCGGTGCAGGGAGGCGGGCTTTCTTT
CASTLLGAGRRAFF
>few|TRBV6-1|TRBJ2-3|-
TGTGCCAGCAGTGAAGTCAGTCCTCGCACAGATACGCAGTATTTT
CASSEVSPRTDTQYF
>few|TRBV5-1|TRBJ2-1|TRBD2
TGCGCCAGCAGCAAAGCGGGAGAATTCCACAATGAGCAGTTCTTC
CASSKAGEFHNEQFF
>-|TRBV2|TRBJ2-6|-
TGTGCCAGCAGTGTTTCCCCTGGGGCCAACGTCCTGACTTTC
CASSVSPGANVLTF
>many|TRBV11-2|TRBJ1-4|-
TGTGCCAGCAGCCCCGGAAGGACCCCAACTAATGAAAAACTGTTTTTT
CASSPGRTPTNEKLFF
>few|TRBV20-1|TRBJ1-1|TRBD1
TGCAGTGCCATACAGGGGCGCGCGGATGAAGCTTTCTTT
CSAIQGRADEAFF
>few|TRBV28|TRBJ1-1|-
TGTGCCAGCATGCTTTATTCCCATGAAGCTTTCTTT
CASMLYSHEAFF
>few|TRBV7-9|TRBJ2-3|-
TGTGCCAGCAGCTTAGTTTTGCGGGGCGCGGGAGATACGCAGTATTTT
CASSLVLRGAGDTQYF
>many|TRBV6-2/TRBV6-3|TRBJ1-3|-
TGTGCCAGCAGTTACTCGGGGAACTCTGGAAACACCATATATTTT
CASSYSGNSGNTIYF
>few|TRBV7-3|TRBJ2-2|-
TGTGCCAGCAGCCGGGGTAATAGCGGTAACACCGGGGAGCTGTTTTTT
CASSRGNSGNTGELFF
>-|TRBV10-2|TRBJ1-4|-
TGCGCCAGCAGTGAGAGGGTCGAGGGGGGCGCAAGGGGGAAACTGTTTTTT
CASSERVEGGARGKLFF
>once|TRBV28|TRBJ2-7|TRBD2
TGTGCCAGCAGCCAAGTGCCTAGCGGTATGGGGGGGTCCTACGAGCAGTGCTTC
CASSQVPSGMGGSYEQCF